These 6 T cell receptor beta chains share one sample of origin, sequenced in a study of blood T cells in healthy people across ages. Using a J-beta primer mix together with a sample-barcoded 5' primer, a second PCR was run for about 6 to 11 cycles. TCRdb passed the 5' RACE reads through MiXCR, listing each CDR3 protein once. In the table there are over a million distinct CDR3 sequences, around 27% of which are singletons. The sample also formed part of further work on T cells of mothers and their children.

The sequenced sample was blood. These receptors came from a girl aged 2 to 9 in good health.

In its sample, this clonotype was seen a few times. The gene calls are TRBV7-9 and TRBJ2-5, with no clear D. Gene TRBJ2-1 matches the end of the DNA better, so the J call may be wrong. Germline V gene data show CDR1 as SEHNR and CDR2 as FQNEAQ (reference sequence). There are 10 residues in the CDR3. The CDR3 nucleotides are TGTGCCAGCAGCTTCATCGAGCAGTTCTTC. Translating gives CASSFIEQFF.

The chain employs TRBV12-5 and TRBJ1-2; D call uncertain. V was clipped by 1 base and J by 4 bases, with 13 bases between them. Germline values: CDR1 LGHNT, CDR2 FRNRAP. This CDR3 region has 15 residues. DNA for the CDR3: TGTGCTAGTGGTTTGGGCGAAGGGATTATCTATGGCTACACCTTC. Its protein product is CASGLGEGIIYGYTF.

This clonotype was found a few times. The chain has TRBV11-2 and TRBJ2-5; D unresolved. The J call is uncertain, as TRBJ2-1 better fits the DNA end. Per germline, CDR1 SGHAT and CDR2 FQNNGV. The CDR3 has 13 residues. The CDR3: CASSLGRLNEQFF. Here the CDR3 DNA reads TGTGCCAGCAGCTTAGGCCGCCTTAATGAGCAGTTCTTC.

CDR3 nucleotides: TGTGCCAGCAGCGCCGCGACAGGGAGCACAGATACGCAGTATTTT. Translation: CASSAATGSTDTQYF. The chain combines TRBV7-2 with TRBJ2-3; TRBD1 matches 7 bases. The germline CDR1 and CDR2 sequences are SGHTA and FQGNSA. The CDR3 runs 15 residues. V shed 5 bases, J shed 0 bases, and the junction held 5 bases outside the gene matches.

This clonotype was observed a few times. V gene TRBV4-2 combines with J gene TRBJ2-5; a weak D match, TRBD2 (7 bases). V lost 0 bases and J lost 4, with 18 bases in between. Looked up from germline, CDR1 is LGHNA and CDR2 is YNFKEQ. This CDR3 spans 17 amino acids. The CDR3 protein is CASSQDWTAGKGETQYF. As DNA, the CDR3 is TGTGCCAGCAGCCAAGATTGGACAGCGGGAAAGGGAGAGACCCAGTACTTC.

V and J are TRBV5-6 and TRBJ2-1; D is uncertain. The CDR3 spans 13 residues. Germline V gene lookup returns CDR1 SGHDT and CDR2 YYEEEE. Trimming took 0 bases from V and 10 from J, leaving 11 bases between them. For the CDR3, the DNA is TGTGCCAGCAGCTTGGGTTCCAGCCCCGAGCAGTTCTTC. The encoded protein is CASSLGSSPEQFF. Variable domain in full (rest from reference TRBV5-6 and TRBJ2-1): DAGVTQSPTHLIKTRGQQVTLRCSPKSGHDTVSWYQQALGQGPQFIFQYYEEEERQRGNFPDRFSGHQFPNYSSELNVNALLLGDSALYLCASSLGSSPEQFFGPGTRLTVL.